This T cell receptor beta chain is from a study of response to subunit inactivated influenza vaccine. Trimming cost V 6 bases and J 6 bases, with 22 bases left between them. The V gene's germline CDR1 is SNHLY and CDR2 FYNNEI. The CDR3 has 16 residues. Via MiXCR, TCRdb re-called the RT-PCR reads, giving one row per CDR3 protein. This table has under 950,000 distinct CDR3 sequences, around 20% appearing once. This TCR came from a man aged 50 or older who received an inactivated influenza vaccine. Sample: PBMCs from blood, taken 5 to 6 days after vaccination. The chain has TRBV2 and TRBJ2-3; the D gene could be TRBD1 or TRBD2 (5 bases each). This CDR3 reads CASRRTGTHGGDTQYF. DNA for the CDR3: TGTGCCAGCAGGCGCACCGGGACCCACGGCGGGGATACGCAGTATTTT.